This T cell receptor (beta chain) is drawn from a study of control samples from healthy donors and cancer patients. TCRdb's copy holds only in-frame clones and misses some; the assay was immunoSEQ multiplex PCR. The sample lists roughly 100,000 clones, roughly 90% occurring once. The CDR3 runs 18 residues. Germline lookup yields CDR1 SGHRS and CDR2 YFSETQ. J lost 2 bases, V lost 3 bases, and 14 bases had no gene match. This receptor was obtained from a man aged 25 to 40 in good health. This chain connects TRBV5-1 to TRBJ1-2; TRBD1 aligns across 9 bases. The sample consisted of blood. The DNA for the CDR3 is TGCGCCAGCAGCTCACGTGGCCGATCGGGACAGGGAAACTATGGCTACACCTTC. This sequence encodes CASSSRGRSGQGNYGYTF.